Following are 20 T cell receptor beta chains from one sample sequenced in a study of resident and recirculating memory T cells in vitiligo listed by TCRdb under 2018. The protocol used for the library was the immunoSEQ multiplex PCR assay. TCRdb mirrors the immuneACCESS table, restricted to in-frame sequences. Some clones are absent from its copies; in checked studies, under half trace to an unresolved V gene, and the reason for the others is unknown. A total of more than 35,000 clones appear in this sample, 80% to 95% of them only once. The ten largest clones add up to 4.5% of the sample. The sequencing sample was made of blood. These receptors came from a male donor with vitiligo.

The chain recombines TRBV7-2 with TRBJ2-5; 10 positions match TRBD1. CDR1 SGHTA and CDR2 FQGNSA come from the germline V gene. This CDR3 spans 17 amino acids. V gave up 1 base and J gave up 4 bases; unmatched junction bases: 9. CDR3 loop: CASSLGRTGGRGETQYF. Here the CDR3 DNA reads TGTGCCAGCAGCTTAGGCCGGACAGGGGGGCGAGGAGAGACCCAGTACTTC.

The chain combines TRBV14 with TRBJ2-5; no clear D. The closer fit of TRBJ2-7 to the DNA end suggests the J call may be wrong. The length of the CDR3 is 14 residues. Germline-derived CDR1 and CDR2 are SGHDN and FVKESK. The CDR3 DNA reads TGTGCCAGCAGCCAAGTTCTCTACGCCTACGAGCAGTACTTC. Translation: CASSQVLYAYEQYF.

V gene TRBV9 combines with J gene TRBJ2-3, with TRBD2 identical over 13 bases. V lost 2 bases and J lost 6; bases outside the gene matches: 6. This CDR3 contains 16 residues. Germline assignment: CDR1 SGDLS and CDR2 YYNGEE. The DNA of the CDR3 is TGTGCCAGCAGCGTTACTAGCGGGGGGGCCGGGGATACGCAGTATTTT. It is translated as CASSVTSGGAGDTQYF.

This chain joins TRBV7-9 and TRBJ2-1; 9 bases line up with TRBD2. V lost 2 bases, J lost 7 bases, and 6 bases stayed unmatched. This CDR3 spans 15 amino acids. CDR1 is SEHNR, CDR2 FQNEAQ, per germline (reference sequence). CDR3: CASSLQAGGVNEQFF. The DNA of the CDR3 is TGTGCCAGCAGCTTACAAGCGGGGGGAGTGAATGAGCAGTTCTTC. Full variable domain (outside the CDR3, taken from reference TRBV7-9 and TRBJ2-1): DTGVSQNPRHKITKRGQNVTFRCDPISEHNRLYWYRQTLGQGPEFLTYFQNEAQLEKSRLLSDRFSAERPKGSFSTLEIQRTEQGDSAMYLCASSLQAGGVNEQFFGPGTRLTVL.

V and J are TRBV5-4 and TRBJ2-7; tentative D call: TRBD2 (6 bases). The germline V gene has CDR1 SGHNT and CDR2 YYREEE (reference sequence). CDR3 length: 11 amino acids. V lost 2 bases to trimming and J lost 7 bases, with 7 bases between them. The DNA of the CDR3 is TGTGCCAGCAGCTTTGCGGGGGAGCAGTACTTC. Amino acid sequence: CASSFAGEQYF.

The genes are TRBV5-6 and TRBJ1-2; no clear D gene. V lost 4 bases, J lost 7 bases, and 11 bases lay in between. Germline V gives CDR1 SGHDT, CDR2 YYEEEE. CDR3 length equals 12 residues. The CDR3 DNA reads TGTGCCAGCAGCCTACCCGTGAGTGGCTACACCTTC. It translates to CASSLPVSGYTF.

The V and J genes are TRBV4-3 and TRBJ1-6, with a tentative D call TRBD1 (6 bases). The CDR3 runs 16 residues. Trimming pared 6 bases from V and 7 bases from J, leaving 19 bases between. Germline V gene lookup returns CDR1 LGHNA and CDR2 YSLEER. The CDR3, as DNA: TGCGCCAGCAGGATAGCTTCTGGGACACTAAATTCACCCCTCCACTTT. Translated, it gives CASRIASGTLNSPLHF.

The chain joins TRBV6-6 to TRBJ2-2; tentative D call: TRBD2 (5 bases). Germline V gene lookup returns CDR1 MNHNY and CDR2 SVGAGI (reference sequence). The CDR3 extends over 13 amino acids. CDR3 in DNA: TGTGGCACGGGGAAGTCTTACACCGGGGAGCTGTTTTTT. Amino acids: CGTGKSYTGELFF.

The V gene is TRBV7-2, the J gene TRBJ2-7, with 8 nucleotides matching TRBD2. Germline CDR1 SGHTA, CDR2 FQGNSA. The V segment lost 7 bases and the J segment 3 bases; nucleotides outside the gene matches: 11. The CDR3 is 15 residues long. CDR3 DNA: TGTGCCAGCACCCGGGGTAGCGGGACCAACTACGAGCAGTACTTC. Protein sequence: CASTRGSGTNYEQYF.

This clone was recorded once. This chain connects TRBV10-2 to TRBJ2-3, with a tentative D call TRBD1 (5 bases). V dropped 6 bases and J dropped 3 bases, with 16 bases sitting between them. There are 15 residues in the CDR3. Germline assignment: CDR1 WSHSY and CDR2 SAAADI. CDR3 protein: CASSGPSKGTDTQYF. CDR3 sequence (DNA): TGCGCCAGCAGCGGACCATCCAAGGGGACAGATACGCAGTATTTT.

For the CDR3, the DNA is TGTGCCAGCAGCCCAGGGATTTCTCGAGTATGGGAGACCCAGTACTTC. Its protein product is CASSPGISRVWETQYF. The chain has TRBV7-3 and TRBJ2-5, with a weak D call TRBD1 (5 bases). Between the trimmed V and J ends, which lost 5 bases and 5 bases, there was a span of 21 bases. The CDR3 has 16 residues. Germline-derived CDR1 and CDR2 are SGHTA and FQGTGA. Full variable domain (remainder filled in from reference TRBV7-3 and TRBJ2-5): GAGVSQTPSNKVTEKGKYVELRCDPISGHTALYWYRQSLGQGPEFLIYFQGTGAADDSGLPNDRFFAVRPEGSVSTLKIQRTERGDSAVYLCASSPGISRVWETQYFGPGTRLLVL.

CDR3 protein: CASSRASVSAETQYF. The CDR3 DNA follows: TGTGCCAGCAGCAGAGCTAGCGTTTCAGCGGAGACCCAGTACTTC. The V gene is TRBV9, the J gene TRBJ2-5, with a weak D call TRBD2 (6 bases). The V end was cut by 4 bases, the J end by 5 bases, with 18 bases between. The CDR3 spans 15 residues. The germline V gene has CDR1 SGDLS and CDR2 YYNGEE.

This rearrangement joins TRBV4-3 to TRBJ2-3; TRBD2 matches 8 bases. CDR3 size: 17 residues. The germline V gene has CDR1 LGHNA and CDR2 YSLEER. Losses at the gene ends were 4 bases for V and 4 bases for J; bases not matched to a gene: 13. In nucleotides, the CDR3 is TGCGCCAGCAGCCCCTTCTCGATAGCGGGGACCCCAGATACGCAGTATTTT. Its protein is CASSPFSIAGTPDTQYF.

V and J are TRBV18 and TRBJ1-3; unclear D gene. The CDR3 has 16 amino acids. Per germline, CDR1 KGHSH and CDR2 LQKENI. V was trimmed by 3 bases and J by 2 bases, leaving 14 bases between them. This chain's CDR3 is CASSPDLPGTGNTIYF. CDR3 bases: TGTGCCAGCTCACCCGATCTCCCCGGGACTGGAAACACCATATATTTT.

The V gene is TRBV5-6, the J gene TRBJ2-4; D uncertain. V was shortened by 4 bases and J by 1 base, with 15 bases between the two germline ends. The CDR3 contains 16 residues. The V gene's germline CDR1 is SGHDT and CDR2 YYEEEE. The DNA for the CDR3 is TGTGCCAGCAGCACAATCAAGTTTGTGGCCAAAAACATTCAGTACTTC. Translation gives CASSTIKFVAKNIQYF.

This chain uses TRBV27 with TRBJ2-3; 10 bases are shared with TRBD2. This CDR3 spans 17 amino acids. CDR1 and CDR2 from the germline V gene are MNHEY and SMNVEV (reference sequence). Trimming took 6 bases from V and 0 from J; bases not matched to a gene: 9. The CDR3 region is CASRKRGGFISTDTQYF. CDR3 DNA sequence: TGTGCCAGCAGAAAGCGGGGGGGCTTTATTAGCACAGATACGCAGTATTTT.

The chain has TRBV19 and TRBJ2-2, with 7 bases aligning to TRBD1. Germline lookup yields CDR1 LNHDA and CDR2 SQIVND (reference sequence). The CDR3 has 16 amino acids. The junction had 7 bases not matched to a gene; V was cut back by 5 bases and J by 1 base. This CDR3 is CASSPQGQMNTGELFF. DNA of the CDR3: TGTGCCAGTAGTCCGCAGGGACAGATGAACACCGGGGAGCTGTTTTTT.

CDR3 nucleotides: TGTGCCAGCACCACCCTCGTTACAGGGTCGGGCTACACCTTC. Translating gives CASTTLVTGSGYTF. J is TRBJ1-2 and V is TRBV6-6, with a possible D match to TRBD1 (6 bases). The V gene lost 7 bases and the J gene lost 8 bases, with 20 bases spanning the gap. The CDR3 covers 14 residues. Germline V gene data show CDR1 as MNHNY and CDR2 as SVGAGI (reference sequence).

The rearrangement joins TRBV5-6 to TRBJ2-2, with TRBD1 matching over 8 bases. After removal of 4 bases from V and 1 base from J, the junction contained 9 bases not matched to a gene. CDR1 is SGHDT and CDR2 is YYEEEE in the germline V gene. CDR3 length equals 17 residues. The CDR3 nucleotides are TGTGCCAGCAGCCATATACTGACAGGGGAGAACACCGGGGAGCTGTTTTTT. It encodes CASSHILTGENTGELFF.

The chain is built from TRBV5-4 and TRBJ2-3; D call uncertain. Germline V gives CDR1 SGHNT, CDR2 YYREEE (reference sequence). This CDR3 contains 12 residues. V lost 3 bases to trimming and J lost 2 bases, with 4 bases between them. Here the CDR3 reads CASSSFTDTQYF. DNA for the CDR3: TGTGCCAGCAGCTCGTTCACAGATACGCAGTATTTT.